This T cell receptor (beta chain) was recovered during a study of cytomegalovirus exposure and HLA in healthy donors (TCRdb year 2017). About the full investigation: According to an earlier analysis of 450 to 650 of the donors, about 190 million T cells yielded over 90 million unique TCR beta sequences and 276 Gb of sequence data. An early release covering roughly 640 HLA-typed donors comprised 250 to 350 gigabases of sequencing data and around 80 million unique TCR sequences. Among the approximately 430 genotyped donors, 75% to 90% belonged to the genetic ancestry cluster associated with self-reported Caucasian donors. The study aimed to test whether signatures of past pathogen exposure could be identified by cataloging public T cell receptors. The study used immunosequencing to profile the T cell repertoires of 600 to 850 subjects and linked those repertoires to cytomegalovirus serostatus. Along with the roughly 700-subject first cohort, a separate validation cohort of over a hundred different subjects was used. To predict cytomegalovirus infection status, the study brought together high-throughput TCR immunosequencing, statistical association of individual TCRs with disease status, and machine learning. To study patterns of TCR occurrence, a later analysis re-analyzed previously published TCR beta repertoires from 550 to 800 donors and added high-resolution HLA genotyping. Rather than using new phenotypic data, the later analysis identified candidate immune exposures from TCR beta sequences and from how often those sequences occurred across donors. An earlier analysis of around 640 of the donors used high-throughput TCR beta sequencing to judge whether each TCR beta V gene segment behaved as functional or pseudogenic. Donor age, sex, ethnicity and CMV serostatus were compiled alongside the repertoire data. A later genetic analysis took genome-wide SNP genotypes for about three fifths of the 666 donors and used that subset as a discovery cohort. Every discovery cohort repertoire had been produced on one sequencing platform. Class I and class II HLA loci were covered by the typing at four-digit resolution. The number of typed donors differed by locus: 629-630 for A, B, C, DRB1 and DQB1; some 500 for DQA1; roughly 600 for DPA1; and 400 to 480 for DPB1. Four or five DR-DQ haplotypes were handled as single units for association and clustering because linkage in the cohort was strong. On average, around 230,000 unique TCR beta nucleotide sequences were sequenced per donor among 398 genotyped donors of the cohort, with roughly 18% of those sequences being non-productive. The full study reports these points: In this cohort, only TCR beta chains were sequenced, and detectable features were limited by the absence of alpha or paired-chain data. For the cohort, immune exposure information was limited to CMV serostatus. A further reported finding was that TCR beta sequences accurately predicted the HLA-A and HLA-B alleles for most subjects in the first cohort. In the study, 150 to 200 TCR beta chains were listed as associated with cytomegalovirus. Linkage disequilibrium might explain the correlated functional status among segregating V segments, but an unknown experimental factor could not be excluded. Most CMV-associated TCR beta chains appeared to be HLA-restricted in a later analysis, and the HLA associations seemed to be driven largely by CMV exposure. Roughly uniform sequencing depth across donors was assumed in presence/absence analyses, although this assumption may not hold. V-gene and J-gene trimming of TCR beta chains was associated with a missense DCLRE1C variant in a later genetic analysis, and the association was replicated in an independent cohort. A group of highly shared sequence variants was considered likely to be a technical artifact of the sequencing pipeline. In a later analysis, the rate of TCR association differed among HLA loci, with DRB1 alleles having the most associated TCRs and HLA-C alleles having the fewest. A later analysis found that HLA-associated TCR beta chains were more clonally expanded and had lower generation probabilities than equally common non-associated chains. Strong co-occurrence of HLA alleles, especially DR and DQ, made assigning TCR associations to individual alleles difficult. Because the 87-base-pair reads could not distinguish some IMGT-functional V segments, including TRBV6-2 and TRBV6-3, those segments were excluded. According to a later analysis, parvovirus B19, influenza, CMV and Epstein-Barr virus appeared linked to several top co-occurrence clusters. Cytomegalovirus status was reported to be diagnosed by the classifier with high specificity and sensitivity in both the original and validation cohorts. According to the authors, the approach could potentially be generalized to other disease states and immunological phenotypes. Most TCR sequences were seen in very few donors, while some public TCRs were found in many individuals. In a later analysis, around 15,000 TCR beta sequences were associated with specific HLA alleles at a false discovery rate of 0.05. Because counts were too low, 15 or so rarely observed V segments, including chromosome 9 orphons, were excluded from the earlier analysis of 500 to 700 of the donors. Compared with the approximately 670-donor mean, donors in an Asian-associated ancestry cluster had fewer N-insertions in productive TCRs, according to a later genetic analysis. Three of the identified cytomegalovirus-associated TCR beta chains were confirmed in vitro to be specific for cytomegalovirus antigens. Broadly in line with IMGT annotations, most TCR beta V segments showed up in productive rearrangements about 90% or about 30% of the time in an earlier analysis of under 700 of the donors. Because HLA typing was unavailable for some donors at each locus, only the typed subset was used in association tests.

The table lists this clone with a few counts. The specificity of this receptor is unknown. The record has no base qualities; no much larger clone is one base away. The cohort consisted of 666 healthy bone marrow donors. Cohort members were all nominally healthy when sampled, although unrecorded immune exposures were likely present. The donor tested CMV seropositive and was one of the 289 seropositive cohort members. Each donor provided a peripheral blood sample, and peripheral blood mononuclear cells were used for TCR beta sequencing. The Qiagen DNeasy Blood Extraction Kit was used to extract genomic DNA from the blood cell samples. Trimmed from V: 5 bases; trimmed from J: 6 bases; junction bases lacking a gene match: 9. The CDR3 spans 15 residues, from the cysteine through the phenylalanine. The only DNA kept is the CDR3, 45 bases in frame from the first base. In the germline V gene (reference sequence), CDR1 corresponds to WNHNN and CDR2 to SYGVQD.

The method was the immunoSEQ multiplex PCR assay. For the multiplex PCR, a mixture combining 60 forward primers for TCR Vbeta segments and 13 reverse primers for TCR Jbeta segments was used. The CDR3 region of rearranged TCR beta genes was amplified from genomic DNA by a multiplex PCR assay. On the Illumina HiSeq System, the amplified TCR beta libraries were sequenced as 87-base-pair reads. The original methods were these. Across the 666 repertoires, a later analysis counted roughly 84 million unique TCR beta chains, 8.5 million to 12 million of which were shared by at least two donors. To remove PCR and sequencing errors, raw reads were error-corrected and collapsed into unique sequences using a nearest-neighbor algorithm that merged closely related sequences. V, D and J gene segments were assigned by aligning CDR3 sequences to IMGT reference sequences. For a sequence to be retained, a match of at least six nucleotides to both a V gene segment and a J gene segment was required. Rearrangements were classified as productive when the CDR3 lacked stop codons and remained in frame with V and J, and all other rearrangements were classified as non-productive. CDR3 was defined according to IMGT convention as the region running from the second conserved V-encoded cysteine to the conserved J-encoded phenylalanine. The earlier analysis of roughly 590 of the donors excluded sequences that lacked an unambiguous match to a single V gene segment. An earlier analysis of around 600 of the donors classified V segments as functional when productive rearrangements were above 56.7% and as segregating when the standard deviation between donors was above 5%. To diagnose cytomegalovirus status from the catalog of TCR beta chain sequences, a statistical classification framework was built. In a later analysis, TCR nucleotide sequences were compared against IMGT/GENE-DB human TR gene sequences so that V and J genes could be assigned. A later analysis assigned CDR3 sequences and most-parsimonious VDJ recombination scenarios with the TCRdist pipeline. A later analysis defined each TCR beta chain by its CDR3 amino acid sequence plus V-gene family, and excluded reads lacking a unique V-gene family. As a way to deal with suspected cross-contamination and a sequencing artifact, a later analysis dropped approximately 570 nucleotide sequences that were highly shared and had low generation probability. A later analysis calculated a clonal expansion index for each public chain from normalized within-repertoire ranks of inferred template counts. In a later analysis, generation probabilities were computed using a VDJ recombination model fitted to out-of-frame rearrangements, and the results were checked against IGoR. In a later analysis, TCR-TCR, TCR-HLA and TCR-CMV co-occurrence was scored with hypergeometric tests, and a repertoire-size bias correction was applied to TCR pairs. A later analysis estimated false discovery rates by permuting HLA or CMV assignments 20 times. In a later analysis, co-occurring TCRs were grouped with DBSCAN, and TCRdist sequence similarity was added when clustering was performed within HLA-allele-positive subsets. Repertoires with fewer than 30,000 or more than 120,000 public chains were left out of co-occurrence clustering, as were five repertoires with anomalous nucleotide sharing. Held by TCRdb, this immuneACCESS table contains in-frame sequences only and omits some clones. Under half of the omission traces to an unresolved V gene where checked; the cause of the rest is unknown. V, J and clone size are taken as reported in that table, and D and trimming were inferred from the DNA itself. For this sample there are about 150,000 clones; approximately 82% appear just once. The ten largest make up around 6.6% of the sample.

Sequencing was performed on PBMCs. The clonotype originates from a woman aged 45-65 years in good health and CMV-seropositive. This sequence uses TRBV10-1 and TRBJ1-1, with 10 middle bases fitting TRBD1. At the DNA level, the sequence is TGCGCCAGCAGTCCGGGACAGGGGAGGGTCGCTGAAGCTTTCTTT. Its translation is CASSPGQGRVAEAFF.